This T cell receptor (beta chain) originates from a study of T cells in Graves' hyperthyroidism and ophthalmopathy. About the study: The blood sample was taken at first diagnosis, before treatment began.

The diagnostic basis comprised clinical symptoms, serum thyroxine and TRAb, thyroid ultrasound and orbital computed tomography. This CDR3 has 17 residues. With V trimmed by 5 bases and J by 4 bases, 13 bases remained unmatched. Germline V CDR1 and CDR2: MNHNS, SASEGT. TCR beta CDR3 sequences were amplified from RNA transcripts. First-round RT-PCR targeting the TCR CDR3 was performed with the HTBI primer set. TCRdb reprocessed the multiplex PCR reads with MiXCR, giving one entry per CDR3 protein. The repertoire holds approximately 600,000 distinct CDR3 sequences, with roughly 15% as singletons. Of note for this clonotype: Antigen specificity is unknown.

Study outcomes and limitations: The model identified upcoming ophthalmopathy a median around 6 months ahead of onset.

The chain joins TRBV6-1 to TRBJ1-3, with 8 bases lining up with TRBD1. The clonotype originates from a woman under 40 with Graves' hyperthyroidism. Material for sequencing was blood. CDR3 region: CASSRTGRGSGGNTIYF. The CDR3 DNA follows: TGTGCCAGCAGTAGGACAGGGAGGGGTTCAGGCGGAAACACCATATATTTT.